A selection of T cell receptor beta chains follows, all from one sample in a study of blood T cell repertoires in COVID-19. The repertoire was sequenced with immunoSEQ multiplex PCR; TCRdb's copy has only in-frame clones and lacks some. The sample lists over 200,000 clones, roughly 86% occurring once. The source material was peripheral blood. The receptors derive from a man aged 35 to 55 who had recovered from COVID-19. Both conserved end residues are part of each CDR3. Each record gives: V gene, D gene, J gene, clone size, CDR3 DNA, CDR3 protein. D genes are given only for firm matches. Rows give clone size only sometimes, using once, few, many, or a class for an expanded clone.

>TRBV18|TRBD1|TRBJ2-3|NA
TGTGCCAGCTGCGACAGGGGGGTCACAGATACGCAGTATTTT
CASCDRGVTDTQYF
>TRBV27|TRBD1|TRBJ2-7|NA
TGTGCCAGCAGTCAACAGGGGTCGTCTACCTACGAGCAGTACTTC
CASSQQGSSTYEQYF
>TRBV29-1|TRBD1|TRBJ1-1|once
TGCAGCGTTGGGGGCAGGGGGCAAGGAGTTGTCACTGAAGCTTTCTTT
CSVGGRGQGVVTEAFF
>TRBV7-8|NA|TRBJ2-3|NA
TGTGCCAGCAGCTTAAGGAGCGGGCCAGATACGCAGTATTTT
CASSLRSGPDTQYF
>TRBV7-9|NA|TRBJ2-5|once
TGTGCCAGCAGCTCTGTTCAAGAGACCCAGTACTTC
CASSSVQETQYF
>TRBV5-4|TRBD2|TRBJ2-5|NA
TGTGCCAGCAGCCCGAGACCTCGGGCTAGCGGGGGCCACCAAGAGACCCAGTACTTC
CASSPRPRASGGHQETQYF
>TRBV2|NA|TRBJ1-5|once
TGTGCCAGCAGTGGAACGGGTATCGCTCAGCCCCAGCATTTT
CASSGTGIAQPQHF
>TRBV2|TRBD2|TRBJ2-5|few
TGTGCCAGCAAGGAGGGCAGCGGGGGGCAAGAGACCCAGTACTTC
CASKEGSGGQETQYF
>TRBV9|TRBD1|TRBJ2-3|NA
TGTGCCAGCAGCCTGGGACAGGGGTCAGATACGCAGTATTTT
CASSLGQGSDTQYF
>TRBV6-5|NA|TRBJ1-5|NA
TGTGCCAGCACCGGACACTATAGCAATCAGCCCCAGCATTTT
CASTGHYSNQPQHF
>TRBV5-4|TRBD2|TRBJ2-5|NA
TGTGCCAGCAGCCCCCGACTAGCGGGGGGCCAAGAGACCCAGTACTTC
CASSPRLAGGQETQYF
>TRBV7-9|NA|TRBJ2-3|NA
TGTGCCAGCAGCTTAAGCGGCCTCAGTTCTGATACGCAGTATTTT
CASSLSGLSSDTQYF
>TRBV24-1|TRBD1|TRBJ1-5|NA
TGTGCCACCAGTGAAGGACAGGGGGCGAGTCAGCCCCAGCATTTT
CATSEGQGASQPQHF
>TRBV9|NA|TRBJ1-1|NA
TGTGCCAGCAGCGTAGAAGGGGTTACTGAAGCTTTCTTT
CASSVEGVTEAFF
>TRBV27|NA|TRBJ1-2|NA
TGTGCCAGCAGTCCACCGGGACTGAGATCGCTCTATGGCTACACCTTC
CASSPPGLRSLYGYTF
>TRBV5-1|NA|TRBJ2-2|NA
TGCGCCAGCAGCTTGGGGGAGCTGAATAGAAAGAACACCGGGGAGCTGTTTTTT
CASSLGELNRKNTGELFF
>TRBV2|NA|TRBJ2-5|NA
TGTGCCAGCACCAGCTCGACTACCTCACAAGAGACCCAGTACTTC
CASTSSTTSQETQYF
>TRBV9|TRBD1|TRBJ2-1|NA
TGTGCCAGCAGCGCGGGGGACAGGGCCGGGAATGAGCAGTTCTTC
CASSAGDRAGNEQFF
>TRBV12-3/TRBV12-4|TRBD1|TRBJ2-7|NA
TGTGCCAGCAGCCTTGGACAGGGGTACGAGCAGTACTTC
CASSLGQGYEQYF
>TRBV19|NA|TRBJ1-6|NA
TGTGCCAGTAGTAGGACCTTTGAGGGCGGGTCCTATAATTCACCCCTCCACTTT
CASSRTFEGGSYNSPLHF
>TRBV11-3|NA|TRBJ2-2|NA
TGTGCCAGCACCCGGACAGCAACCTTGAACACCGGGGAGCTGTTTTTT
CASTRTATLNTGELFF
>TRBV7-8|TRBD2|TRBJ2-7|NA
TGTGCCAGCAGCTTAGCCATTCTGGCTCTAGCGGTCTACGAGCAGTACTTC
CASSLAILALAVYEQYF
>TRBV6-2/TRBV6-3|NA|TRBJ2-3|NA
TGTGCCAGCAGTTACTCGGCGCAGCGGAGGACAGATACGCAGTATTTT
CASSYSAQRRTDTQYF
>TRBV2|NA|TRBJ1-5|NA
TGTGCCAGCAGTGATGCCTCGGACTATCAGCCCCAGCATTTT
CASSDASDYQPQHF
>TRBV19|TRBD1|TRBJ2-7|NA
TGTGCCAGTAGTATAGAGTTCGGGACAGGGGGTTCGTGGAGCTCCTACGAGCAGTACTTC
CASSIEFGTGGSWSSYEQYF
>TRBV27|TRBD2|TRBJ2-7|NA
TGTGCCAGCAGTTCCCCCCGACGGACTAGCCTCAAGGAGCAGTACTTC
CASSSPRRTSLKEQYF
>TRBV19|NA|TRBJ2-1|NA
TGTGCCAGTAGTATGCAGAGGGTTAGGGACAATGAGCAGTTCTTC
CASSMQRVRDNEQFF
>TRBV27|NA|TRBJ1-2|NA
TGTGCCAGCAGTTTACAAGGGGCTAACTATGGCTACACCTTC
CASSLQGANYGYTF
>TRBV5-4|TRBD1|TRBJ1-2|NA
TGTGCCAGCAGCTTGGCCCCCGGACAGGGAATAACTTATGGCTACACCTTC
CASSLAPGQGITYGYTF
>TRBV19|TRBD1|TRBJ1-2|NA
TGTGCCAGTGCCCGGGACAGGGCTACCTATGGCTACACCTTC
CASARDRATYGYTF
>TRBV12-3/TRBV12-4|NA|TRBJ1-4|NA
TGTGCCAGCAGCCATCGCGGGGGTGAAAAACTGTTTTTT
CASSHRGGEKLFF
>TRBV6-5|NA|TRBJ1-1|NA
TGTGCCAGCAGAAACCAGGGCCTGAACACTGAAGCTTTCTTT
CASRNQGLNTEAFF
>TRBV5-8|NA|TRBJ2-1|NA
TGTGCCAGCAGCTTACGGGGAATGTCCTACAATGAGCAGTTCTTC
CASSLRGMSYNEQFF
>TRBV5-1|TRBD1|TRBJ2-4|NA
TGCGCCAGCAGCCCCGGGACAGGGTATAACATTCAGTACTTC
CASSPGTGYNIQYF
>TRBV25-1|NA|TRBJ2-2|NA
TGTGCCAGCAGTGAATCCAGGAACACCGGGGAGCTGTTTTTT
CASSESRNTGELFF
>TRBV6-5|NA|TRBJ1-5|few
TGTGCCAGCAGCCTAACACCAGGGATGCCCCAGCATTTT
CASSLTPGMPQHF
>TRBV5-5|NA|TRBJ1-1|NA
TGTGCCAGCAGCAGGGACACTTGGAACACTGAAGCTTTCTTT
CASSRDTWNTEAFF
>TRBV19|NA|TRBJ1-2|NA
TGTGCCAGTAGTATCGCCGCACTCGGGGGGAACTATGGCTACACCTTC
CASSIAALGGNYGYTF
>TRBV4-3|TRBD1|TRBJ1-1|NA
TGCGCCAGCAGCCGAGCGGGACAGGTGAACACTGAAGCTTTCTTT
CASSRAGQVNTEAFF
>TRBV7-9|TRBD2|TRBJ2-7|NA
TGTGCCAGCAGCCACCGGGGGGGGCTAGAGGTCGAGCAGTACTTC
CASSHRGGLEVEQYF
>TRBV27|NA|TRBJ1-5|once
TGTGCCAGCAGTTTTTTGGGAGTCGGTCAGCCCCAGCATTTT
CASSFLGVGQPQHF
>TRBV20-1|NA|TRBJ1-6|NA
TGCAGTGCTAGTGTTGACAGCTCCTATAATTCACCCCTCCACTTT
CSASVDSSYNSPLHF
>TRBV20-1|NA|TRBJ1-2|NA
TGCAGTGCTAGTGTGTTAGGCAGGGACTATGGCTACACCTTC
CSASVLGRDYGYTF
>TRBV30|TRBD2|TRBJ2-1|NA
TGTGCCTGGAGTGTACCCGGGAGGCGGAATGAGCAGTTCTTC
CAWSVPGRRNEQFF
>TRBV5-3|NA|TRBJ1-5|NA
TGTGCCAGAAGCTTGGCCTGGAGGAAATATAGCAATCAGCCCCAGCATTTT
CARSLAWRKYSNQPQHF
>TRBV5-1|NA|TRBJ1-2|NA
TGCGCCAGCAGCTTGACCGGGGGGATGAGCTATGGCTACACCTTC
CASSLTGGMSYGYTF
>TRBV5-4|TRBD2|TRBJ2-2|once
TGTGCCAGCAGCTTGGTTGGGACTAGAACCGGGGAGCTGTTTTTT
CASSLVGTRTGELFF
>TRBV5-6|NA|TRBJ1-1|NA
TGTGCCAGCAGCCTGACCGGGACACCAAACACTGAAGCTTTCTTT
CASSLTGTPNTEAFF
>TRBV7-9|NA|TRBJ2-5|NA
TGTGCCAGCAGCCGCGGGCAAACAACATACGAAGAGACCCAGTACTTC
CASSRGQTTYEETQYF
>TRBV28|NA|TRBJ2-3|few
TGTGCCAGCAGTACCCTTGGAGGCGGCACAGATACGCAGTATTTT
CASSTLGGGTDTQYF
>TRBV6-6|TRBD2|TRBJ2-3|NA
TGTGCCAGCAGTCCCGCGGGCGGGGGGATACGCACAGATACGCAGTATTTT
CASSPAGGGIRTDTQYF
>TRBV2|NA|TRBJ2-1|NA
TGTGCCAGCACCTTTCAGGTATCTTTTAGGAATGAGCAGTTCTTC
CASTFQVSFRNEQFF
>TRBV2|TRBD1|TRBJ1-1|NA
TGTGCCAGCACTTGGGACAGGGGAGTTTGGAACACTGAAGCTTTCTTT
CASTWDRGVWNTEAFF
>TRBV5-4|NA|TRBJ2-7|NA
TGTGCCAGCAGCTTGGTAGGGGTGGTGAACGAGCAGTACTTC
CASSLVGVVNEQYF
>TRBV7-2|TRBD2|TRBJ2-5|NA
TGTGCCAGCAGCCCCCCCGGGGGGCAAGAGACCCAGTACTTC
CASSPPGGQETQYF